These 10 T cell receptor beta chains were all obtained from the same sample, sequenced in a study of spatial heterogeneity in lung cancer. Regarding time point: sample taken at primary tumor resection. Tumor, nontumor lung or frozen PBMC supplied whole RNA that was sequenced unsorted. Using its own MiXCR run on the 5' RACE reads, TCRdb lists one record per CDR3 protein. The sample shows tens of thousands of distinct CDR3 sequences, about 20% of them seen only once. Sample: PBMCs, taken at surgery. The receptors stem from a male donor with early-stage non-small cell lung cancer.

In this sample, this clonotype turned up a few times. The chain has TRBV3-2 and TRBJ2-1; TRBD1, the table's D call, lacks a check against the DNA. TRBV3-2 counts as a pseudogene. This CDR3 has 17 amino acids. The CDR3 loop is CASSHSWDRRTYNEQFF. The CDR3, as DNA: TGTGCCAGCAGCCATTCCTGGGACAGAAGAACCTACAATGAGCAGTTCTTC.

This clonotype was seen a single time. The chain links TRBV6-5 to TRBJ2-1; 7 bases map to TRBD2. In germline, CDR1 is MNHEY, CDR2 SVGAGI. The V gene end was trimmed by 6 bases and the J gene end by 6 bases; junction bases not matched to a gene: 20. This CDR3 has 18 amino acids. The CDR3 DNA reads TGTGCCAGCAGAGAAATAGCGGGCAACCCTCCTTGGGGCAATGAGCAGTTCTTC. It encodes CASREIAGNPPWGNEQFF.

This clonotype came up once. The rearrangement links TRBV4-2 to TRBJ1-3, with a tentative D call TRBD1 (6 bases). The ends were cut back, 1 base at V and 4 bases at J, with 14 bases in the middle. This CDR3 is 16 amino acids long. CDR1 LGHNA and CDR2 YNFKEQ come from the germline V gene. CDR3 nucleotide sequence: TGTGCCAGCAGCCAAGCGGCAGGGGACATCGGAAACACCATATATTTT. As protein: CASSQAAGDIGNTIYF.

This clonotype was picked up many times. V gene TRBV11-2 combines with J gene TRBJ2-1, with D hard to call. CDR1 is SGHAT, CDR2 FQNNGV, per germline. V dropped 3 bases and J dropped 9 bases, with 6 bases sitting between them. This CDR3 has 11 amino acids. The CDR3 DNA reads TGTGCCAGCAGCTTTCATGTTGAGCAGTTCTTC. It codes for CASSFHVEQFF.

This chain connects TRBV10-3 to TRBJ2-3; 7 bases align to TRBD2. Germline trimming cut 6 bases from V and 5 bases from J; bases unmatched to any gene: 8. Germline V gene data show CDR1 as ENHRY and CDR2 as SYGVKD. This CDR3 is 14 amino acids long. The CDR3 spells CAIRPSGEGDTQYF. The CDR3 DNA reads TGTGCCATCAGACCGAGTGGGGAGGGAGATACGCAGTATTTT.

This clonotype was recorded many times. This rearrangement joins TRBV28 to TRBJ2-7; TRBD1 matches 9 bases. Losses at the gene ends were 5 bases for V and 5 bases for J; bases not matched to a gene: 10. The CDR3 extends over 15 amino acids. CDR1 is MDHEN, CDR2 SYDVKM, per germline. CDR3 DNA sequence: TGTGCCAGCAGTCCTCCGGGGACAGGGATCCACGAGCAGTACTTC. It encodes CASSPPGTGIHEQYF.

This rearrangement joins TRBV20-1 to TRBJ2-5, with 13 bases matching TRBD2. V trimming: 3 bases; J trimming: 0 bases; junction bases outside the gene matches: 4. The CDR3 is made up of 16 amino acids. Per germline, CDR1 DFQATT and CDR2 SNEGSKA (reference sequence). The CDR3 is CSASETSGRYQETQYF. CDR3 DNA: TGCAGTGCTAGTGAGACTAGCGGGAGGTACCAAGAGACCCAGTACTTC.

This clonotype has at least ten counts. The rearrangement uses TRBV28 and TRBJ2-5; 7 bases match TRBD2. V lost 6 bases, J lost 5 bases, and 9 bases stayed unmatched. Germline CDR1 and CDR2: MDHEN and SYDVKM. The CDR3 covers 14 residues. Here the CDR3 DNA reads TGTGCCAGCAGCTCAGGCGGGGAGGGGGAGACCCAGTACTTC. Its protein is CASSSGGEGETQYF.

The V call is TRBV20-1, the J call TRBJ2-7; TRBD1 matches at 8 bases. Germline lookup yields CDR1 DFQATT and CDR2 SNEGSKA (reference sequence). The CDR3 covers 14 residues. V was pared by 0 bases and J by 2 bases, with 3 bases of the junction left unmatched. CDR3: CSARDYRGTYEQYF. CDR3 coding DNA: TGCAGTGCTAGAGATTACAGGGGGACCTACGAGCAGTACTTC.

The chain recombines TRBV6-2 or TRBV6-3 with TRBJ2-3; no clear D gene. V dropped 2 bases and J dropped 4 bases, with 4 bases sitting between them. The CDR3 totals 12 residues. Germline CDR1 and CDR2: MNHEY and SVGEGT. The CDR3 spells CASSYVSDTQYF. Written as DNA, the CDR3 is TGTGCCAGCAGTTACGTCTCAGATACGCAGTATTTT.